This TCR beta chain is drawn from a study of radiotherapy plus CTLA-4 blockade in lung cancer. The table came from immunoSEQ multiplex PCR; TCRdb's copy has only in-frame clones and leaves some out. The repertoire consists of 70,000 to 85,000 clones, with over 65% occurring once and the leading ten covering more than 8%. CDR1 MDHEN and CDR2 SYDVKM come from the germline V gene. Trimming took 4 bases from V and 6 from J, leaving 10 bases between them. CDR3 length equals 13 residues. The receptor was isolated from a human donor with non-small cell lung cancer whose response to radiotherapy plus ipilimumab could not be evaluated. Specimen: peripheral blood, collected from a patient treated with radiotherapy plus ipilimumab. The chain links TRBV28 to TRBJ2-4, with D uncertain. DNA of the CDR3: TGTGCCAGCAGTTCCCCAACTTTAAACATTCAGTACTTC. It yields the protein CASSSPTLNIQYF.